These T cell receptor beta chains were read from a single sample in a study of T cells expressing NK-cell markers. TCRdb re-called the 5' RACE reads and shows each CDR3 protein once, DNA omitted. Its clone listing holds over 350,000 distinct CDR3 sequences. Specimen: blood T cells: a sorted CD56 or NKG2C T cell subset, CD4+ or CD8+ T cells, or bulk PBMC T cells (not recorded which). The receptors come from a woman between 45 and 65 years old in good health. CDR3s include the opening cysteine and the closing phenylalanine or tryptophan.

J gene: TRBJ2-3; V gene: TRBV29-1; CDR3 protein: CSVEPPLVTDTQYF
J gene: TRBJ2-7; V gene: TRBV27; CDR3 protein: CASRGIGTSLDEQYF
J gene: TRBJ2-7; V gene: TRBV20-1; CDR3 protein: CSARRPSVPYEQYF
J gene: TRBJ1-4; V gene: TRBV2; CDR3 protein: CATEAEHNEKLFF
J gene: TRBJ2-3; V gene: TRBV5-1; CDR3 protein: CASSMTGDTQYF
J gene: TRBJ2-5; V gene: TRBV11-2; CDR3 protein: CASSYSDVQETQYF
J gene: TRBJ2-7; V gene: TRBV28; CDR3 protein: CASGLSAGRGIEQYF
J gene: TRBJ2-2; V gene: TRBV9; CDR3 protein: CASSRGTTNTGELFF
J gene: TRBJ2-7; V gene: TRBV11-2; CDR3 protein: CASNPASYEQYF
J gene: TRBJ2-2; V gene: TRBV24-1; CDR3 protein: CATSDADGANTGELFF
J gene: TRBJ2-2; V gene: TRBV3-1; CDR3 protein: CASSQEGVRGTGELFF
J gene: TRBJ2-3; V gene: TRBV24-1; CDR3 protein: CATSDSDYTTDTQYF
J gene: TRBJ1-4; V gene: TRBV20-1; CDR3 protein: CSAYRDNEGKLFF
J gene: TRBJ2-4; V gene: TRBV4-1; CDR3 protein: CASSQTSAGNIQYF
J gene: TRBJ1-5; V gene: TRBV10-3; CDR3 protein: CAISSELTGHNQPQHF
J gene: TRBJ2-1; V gene: TRBV4-1; CDR3 protein: CASSQPRRGGEQFF
J gene: TRBJ2-1; V gene: TRBV12-3/TRBV12-4; CDR3 protein: CASSLLPTGSSEQFF
J gene: TRBJ2-1; V gene: TRBV5-1; CDR3 protein: CASSRREEVYNEQFF
J gene: TRBJ2-6; V gene: TRBV18; CDR3 protein: CASSLGGRAPNSGANVLTF
J gene: TRBJ2-7; V gene: TRBV28; CDR3 protein: CASSPGTIPYEQYF
J gene: TRBJ2-7; V gene: TRBV7-9; CDR3 protein: CASSSYRSYEQYF
J gene: TRBJ2-7; V gene: TRBV5-6; CDR3 protein: CASSLWQDSNEQYF
J gene: TRBJ2-1; V gene: TRBV29-1; CDR3 protein: CSVIEGTSYNEQFF
J gene: TRBJ2-1; V gene: TRBV11-1; CDR3 protein: CASSLAGTLNEQFF
J gene: TRBJ2-5; V gene: TRBV9; CDR3 protein: CASSPPFGQNQETQYF
J gene: TRBJ2-1; V gene: TRBV3-1; CDR3 protein: CASGRLDNEQFF
J gene: TRBJ2-1; V gene: TRBV27; CDR3 protein: CASRRRRAGYNEQFF
J gene: TRBJ2-2; V gene: TRBV12-3/TRBV12-4; CDR3 protein: CASSSGQGMNTGELFF
J gene: TRBJ1-5; V gene: TRBV27; CDR3 protein: CATWTGHNQPQHF
J gene: TRBJ2-7; V gene: TRBV5-1; CDR3 protein: CASRQGLREQYF
J gene: TRBJ1-2; V gene: TRBV24-1; CDR3 protein: CATSDYGREGYTF
J gene: TRBJ2-2; V gene: TRBV24-1; CDR3 protein: CATSRGTGELFF
J gene: TRBJ2-5; V gene: TRBV2; CDR3 protein: CASGALTEETQYF
J gene: TRBJ2-1; V gene: TRBV13; CDR3 protein: CASSLPEDSYNEQFF
J gene: TRBJ2-2; V gene: TRBV27; CDR3 protein: CASSFVSGELFF
J gene: TRBJ1-3; V gene: TRBV29-1; CDR3 protein: CSTRRTDTIYF
J gene: TRBJ2-1; V gene: TRBV5-1; CDR3 protein: CASSPLASGTSGEQFF
J gene: TRBJ2-5; V gene: TRBV7-9; CDR3 protein: CASSKPGQGDQETQYF
J gene: TRBJ2-1; V gene: TRBV11-3; CDR3 protein: CASSRRTGLYNEQFF
J gene: TRBJ1-6; V gene: TRBV11-3; CDR3 protein: CASSLTRTVGNSPLHF
J gene: TRBJ2-1; V gene: TRBV3-1; CDR3 protein: CASSHPRSNEQFF
J gene: TRBJ2-2; V gene: TRBV5-1; CDR3 protein: CASSFSPRGGELFF
J gene: TRBJ2-1; V gene: TRBV6-5; CDR3 protein: CASSRNSGEQFF
J gene: TRBJ2-1; V gene: TRBV14; CDR3 protein: CASSHIAGGPNNEQFF
J gene: TRBJ2-1; V gene: TRBV29-1; CDR3 protein: CSAENPGQANNEQFF
J gene: TRBJ2-6; V gene: TRBV5-1; CDR3 protein: CASSLADRPETGANVLTF
J gene: TRBJ2-1; V gene: TRBV12-3/TRBV12-4; CDR3 protein: CASRDSRWRLGRGNEQFF